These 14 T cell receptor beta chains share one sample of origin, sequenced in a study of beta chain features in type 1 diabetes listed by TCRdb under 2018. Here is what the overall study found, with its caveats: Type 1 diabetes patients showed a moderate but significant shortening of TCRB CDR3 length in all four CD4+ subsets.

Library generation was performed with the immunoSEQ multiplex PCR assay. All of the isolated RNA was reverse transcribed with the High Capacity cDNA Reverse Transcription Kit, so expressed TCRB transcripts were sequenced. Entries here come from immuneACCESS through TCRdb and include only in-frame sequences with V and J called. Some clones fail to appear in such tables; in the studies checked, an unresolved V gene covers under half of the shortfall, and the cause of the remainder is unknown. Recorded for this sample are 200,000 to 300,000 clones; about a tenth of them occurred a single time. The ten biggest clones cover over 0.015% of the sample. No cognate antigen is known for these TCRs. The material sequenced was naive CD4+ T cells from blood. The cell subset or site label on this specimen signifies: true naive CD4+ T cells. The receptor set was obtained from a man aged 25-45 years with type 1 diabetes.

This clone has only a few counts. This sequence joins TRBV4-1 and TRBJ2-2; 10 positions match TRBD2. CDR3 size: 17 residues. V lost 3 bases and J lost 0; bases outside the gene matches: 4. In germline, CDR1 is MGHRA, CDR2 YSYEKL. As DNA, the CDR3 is TGCGCCAGCAGCCATGAAGGACTAGCGGCGAACACCGGGGAGCTGTTTTTT. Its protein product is CASSHEGLAANTGELFF.

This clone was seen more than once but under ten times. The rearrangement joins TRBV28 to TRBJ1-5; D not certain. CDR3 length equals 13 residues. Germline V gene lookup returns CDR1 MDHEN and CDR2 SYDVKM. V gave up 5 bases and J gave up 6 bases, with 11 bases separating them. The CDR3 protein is CASSIYPGQPQHF. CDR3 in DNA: TGTGCCAGCAGTATATACCCAGGTCAGCCCCAGCATTTT.

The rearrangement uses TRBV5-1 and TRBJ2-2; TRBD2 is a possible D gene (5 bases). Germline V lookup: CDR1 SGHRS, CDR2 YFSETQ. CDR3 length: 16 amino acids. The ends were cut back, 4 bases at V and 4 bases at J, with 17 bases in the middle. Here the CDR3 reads CASSQDLSGITGELFF. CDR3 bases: TGCGCCAGCAGCCAGGACCTATCGGGGATCACCGGGGAGCTGTTTTTT. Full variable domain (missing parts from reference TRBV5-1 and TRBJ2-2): KAGVTQTPRYLIKTRGQQVTLSCSPISGHRSVSWYQQTPGQGLQFLFEYFSETQRNKGNFPGRFSGRQFSNSRSEMNVSTLELGDSALYLCASSQDLSGITGELFFGEGSRLTVL.

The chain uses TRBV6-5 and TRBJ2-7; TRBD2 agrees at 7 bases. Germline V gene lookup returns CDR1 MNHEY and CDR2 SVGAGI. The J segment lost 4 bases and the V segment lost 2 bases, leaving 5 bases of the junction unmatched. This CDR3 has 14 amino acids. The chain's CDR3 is CASSYRDYLYEQYF. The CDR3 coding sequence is TGTGCCAGCAGTTACAGGGACTACCTTTACGAGCAGTACTTC.

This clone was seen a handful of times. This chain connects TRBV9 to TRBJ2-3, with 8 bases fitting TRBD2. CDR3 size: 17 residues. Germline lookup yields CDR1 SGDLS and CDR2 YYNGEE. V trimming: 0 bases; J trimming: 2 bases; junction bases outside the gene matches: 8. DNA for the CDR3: TGTGCCAGCAGCGTAGCTCTGCGCGGGGGGCCCACAGATACGCAGTATTTT. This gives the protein CASSVALRGGPTDTQYF.

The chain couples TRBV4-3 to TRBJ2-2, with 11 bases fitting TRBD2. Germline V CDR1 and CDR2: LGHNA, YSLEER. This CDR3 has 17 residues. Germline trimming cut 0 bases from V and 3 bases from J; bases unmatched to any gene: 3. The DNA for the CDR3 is TGCGCCAGCAGCCAAGAGGTAGCGGGGGGGCACACCGGGGAGCTGTTTTTT. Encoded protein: CASSQEVAGGHTGELFF.

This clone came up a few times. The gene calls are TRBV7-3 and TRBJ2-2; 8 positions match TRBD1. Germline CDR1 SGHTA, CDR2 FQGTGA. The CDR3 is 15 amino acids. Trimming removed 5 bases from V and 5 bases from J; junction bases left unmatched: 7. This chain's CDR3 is CASSPDRGRTGELFF. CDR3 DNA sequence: TGTGCCAGCAGCCCCGACAGGGGAAGAACCGGGGAGCTGTTTTTT.

CDR3 residues: CASSPDRGYGYTF. CDR3 in DNA: TGTGCCAGTAGTCCGGACAGGGGTTATGGCTACACCTTC. This rearrangement joins TRBV19 to TRBJ1-2; 9 bases agree with TRBD1. Germline V gene data show CDR1 as LNHDA and CDR2 as SQIVND (reference sequence). The CDR3 extends over 13 amino acids. Trimming at V came to 5 bases and at J to 5 bases, leaving 3 bases not matched to a gene.

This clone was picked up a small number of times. The CDR3 sequence: CASAYAVGYEQYF. The CDR3 bases are TGTGCCAGCGCTTATGCGGTAGGCTACGAGCAGTACTTC. The rearrangement joins TRBV14 to TRBJ2-7; D gene unclear. V was clipped by 8 bases and J by 3 bases, with 14 bases between them. This CDR3 spans 13 amino acids. The germline CDR1 and CDR2 sequences are SGHDN and FVKESK.

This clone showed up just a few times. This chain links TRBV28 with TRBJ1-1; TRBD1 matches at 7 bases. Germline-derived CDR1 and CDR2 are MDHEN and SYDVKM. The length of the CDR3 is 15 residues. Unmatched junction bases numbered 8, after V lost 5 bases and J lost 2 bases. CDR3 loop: CASSAAGTANTEAFF. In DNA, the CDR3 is TGTGCCAGCAGTGCCGCAGGGACAGCTAACACTGAAGCTTTCTTT.

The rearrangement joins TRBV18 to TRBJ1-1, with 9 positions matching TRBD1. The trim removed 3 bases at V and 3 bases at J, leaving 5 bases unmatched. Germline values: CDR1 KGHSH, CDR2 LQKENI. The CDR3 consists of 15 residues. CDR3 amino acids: CASSPGTGLDTEAFF. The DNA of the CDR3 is TGTGCCAGCTCACCCGGGACAGGGTTGGACACTGAAGCTTTCTTT.

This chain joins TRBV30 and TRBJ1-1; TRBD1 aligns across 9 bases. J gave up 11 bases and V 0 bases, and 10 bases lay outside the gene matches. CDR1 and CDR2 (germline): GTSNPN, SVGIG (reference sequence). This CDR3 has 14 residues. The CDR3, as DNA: TGTGCCTGGAGTGTACAGGGGGCGCGTGGAGAGGCTTTCTTT. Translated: CAWSVQGARGEAFF.

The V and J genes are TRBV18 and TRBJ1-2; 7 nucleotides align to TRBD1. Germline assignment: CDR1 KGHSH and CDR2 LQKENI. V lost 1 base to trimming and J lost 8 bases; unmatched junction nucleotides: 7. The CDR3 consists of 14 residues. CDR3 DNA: TGTGCCAGCTCACCACGACAGGGAAGCGGGGGCTACACCTTC. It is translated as CASSPRQGSGGYTF.

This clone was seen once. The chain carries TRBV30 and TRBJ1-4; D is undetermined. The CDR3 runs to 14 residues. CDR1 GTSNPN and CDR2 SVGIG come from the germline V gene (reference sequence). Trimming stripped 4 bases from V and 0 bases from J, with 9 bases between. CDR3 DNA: TGTGCCTGGACCACACTAGCAACTAATGAAAAACTGTTTTTT. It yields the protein CAWTTLATNEKLFF.